The clone carrying this TCR beta chain showed up just a few times. Its specificity is unknown. Naive CD4+ cells had CD25+ Tregs removed. Constant-region reverse primers amplified full-length variable regions, followed by semi-nested Nested Universal Primer A PCR. TCRdb re-analysed the 5' RACE reads in MiXCR, keeping a single row per CDR3 protein. The sample shows 7,500 to 9,000 distinct CDR3 sequences, 68% of them seen only once. Study-wide results and caveats: The larger cohort examined one V-J beta rearrangement, not whole repertoires. Greatest tumor Treg TCR overlap was with tumor naive CD4+ cells.

Looked up from germline, CDR1 is MNHEY and CDR2 is SVGAGI. The V and J ends lost 4 bases and 3 bases respectively, with 13 bases between them. The CDR3 is made up of 14 amino acids. V and J are TRBV6-5 and TRBJ2-7; D tentatively fits TRBD1 or TRBD2 (5 bases each). The sequence derives from a female donor with breast cancer. Material for sequencing was tumor-infiltrating naive CD4+ T cells sorted from the breast tumor. As for subset: naive CD4+ T cells, CD4+CD45RA+CD25-. The chain's CDR3 is CASSSPGRNYEQYF. The CDR3 coding sequence is TGTGCCAGCAGTTCCCCGGGACGGAACTACGAGCAGTACTTC.